This T cell receptor (beta chain) was identified in a study of blood T cell repertoires in COVID-19. Across the whole study: Nucleic acid was either cDNA or gDNA, and it came from T cells, B-cell-depleted T cells, or PBMCs.

V dropped 6 bases and J dropped 4 bases, with 19 bases sitting between them. This CDR3 region has 16 residues. CDR1 is LGHDT, CDR2 YNNKEL, per germline (reference sequence). As processed by the authors: Estimation of nucleated cell counts relied on the amplification of reference gene primers. Libraries were prepared by immunoSEQ multiplex PCR; TCRdb keeps only in-frame clonotypes and omits some of them. D and trimming were read from the DNA, whereas the V and J calls and clone size are those reported in that table. The sample carries 150,000 to 180,000 clones, just under 85% recorded once. The chain couples TRBV3-1 (or the pseudogene TRBV3-2) to TRBJ2-1; D is possibly TRBD2 (5 bases). Sequencing used peripheral blood. This sequence originates from an older woman with acute or convalescent COVID-19. The CDR3 spells CASSLASLRYYNEQFF. In nucleotides, the CDR3 is TGTGCCAGCAGTTTAGCTAGCCTTCGCTATTACAATGAGCAGTTCTTC.